The present TCR beta chain was sequenced within a study of CXCR3-negative and CXCR3-positive naive CD8 T cells. The germline V gene has CDR1 SQVTM and CDR2 ANQGSEA. This CDR3 is built from 13 residues. Whole-study findings and limits: TRB CDR3s were more hydrophobic in CXCR3-positive than in CXCR3-negative naive cells. Within a donor, both naive subsets shared TRBV-TRBJ usage, unlike memory cells.

In regard to this clonotype: Its antigen is as yet unknown.

UMI-labeled 5' RACE TRB cDNA libraries were prepared from the cells. TCRdb re-called the 5' RACE reads, yielding one record per CDR3 amino acid sequence without DNA. The sample's table shows some 150,000 distinct CDR3 sequences. This rearrangement joins TRBV29-1 to TRBJ2-7; the TCRdb D gene call, TRBD1, has no DNA to confirm it. The sample taken for sequencing was naive CXCR3+ CD8+ T cells from blood. Subset indicated: CD45RO-CCR7+CD27+CD95- naive CD8+ T cells expressing CXCR3 (TNR3+). The origin of this receptor is a human donor in good health. Some clones in this sample may be carry-over from other donors' samples. The CDR3 loop is CSVEPPTHNEQYF.